The 13 T cell receptor beta chains below all came from one sample that was sequenced in a study of blood T cell repertoires in COVID-19. Here immunoSEQ multiplex PCR was the method, and the copy in TCRdb shows in-frame clones only, minus some. The data hold 250,000 or so clones, with around 80% observed a single time. The material sequenced was peripheral blood. Source of these receptors: a woman younger than 35 with acute or convalescent COVID-19.

As concerns this clone: Different DNA sequences within this sample yield the same CDR3. The chain uses TRBV7-2 and TRBJ1-5; TRBD1 aligns across 8 bases. CDR1 and CDR2 (germline): SGHTA, FQGNSA. CDR3 length: 14 amino acids. After removal of 3 bases from V and 2 bases from J, the junction contained 0 bases not matched to a gene. The CDR3 nucleotides are TGTGCCAGCAGCTTGGGACAGGGCAATCAGCCCCAGCATTTT. This codes for CASSLGQGNQPQHF. Filled out from reference TRBV7-2 and TRBJ1-5, the complete variable domain reads GAGVSQSPSNKVTEKGKDVELRCDPISGHTALYWYRQSLGQGLEFLIYFQGNSAPDKSGLPSDRFSAERTGGSVSTLTIQRTQQEDSAVYLCASSLGQGNQPQHFGDGTRLSIL.

This clone is a singleton in its sample. The rearrangement joins TRBV19 to TRBJ1-1; D gene ambiguous. Trimming shortened V by 2 bases and J by 5 bases, and 6 bases separated the two germline ends. This CDR3 is 12 amino acids long. Germline values: CDR1 LNHDA, CDR2 SQIVND (reference sequence). For the CDR3, the DNA is TGTGCCAGTAGTATAACGGGTACTGAAGCTTTCTTT. Encoded protein: CASSITGTEAFF.

The chain joins TRBV9 to TRBJ1-4; 8 bases are a match to TRBD1. CDR1 SGDLS and CDR2 YYNGEE come from the germline V gene. The CDR3 is 15 residues long. The V and J ends lost 5 bases and 8 bases, in that order; junction bases with no gene match: 11. The CDR3 DNA follows: TGTGCCAGCAGTCCAAACAGGGGGAGTGAGGAAAAACTGTTTTTT. It yields the protein CASSPNRGSEEKLFF.

The J gene is TRBJ2-1, the V gene TRBV5-5; 9 nucleotides agree with TRBD2. After removal of 4 bases from V and 6 bases from J, the junction contained 8 bases not matched to a gene. The germline V gene has CDR1 SGHKS and CDR2 YYEKEE (reference sequence). This CDR3 has 15 residues. This CDR3 reads CASSPVAGGINEQFF. CDR3 DNA: TGTGCCAGCAGCCCGGTGGCGGGAGGGATCAATGAGCAGTTCTTC.

This rearrangement joins TRBV6-2 or TRBV6-3 to TRBJ2-1, with 9 bases identical to TRBD1. Germline values: CDR1 MNHEY, CDR2 SVGEGT. After removal of 4 bases from V and 6 bases from J, the junction contained 16 bases not matched to a gene. The CDR3 is 18 amino acids. Written as DNA, the CDR3 is TGTGCCAGCAGTTCGACCTTTACCGGGACAGGGATCATCAATGAGCAGTTCTTC. It encodes CASSSTFTGTGIINEQFF.

This clone occurred once. The rearrangement joins TRBV25-1 to TRBJ2-3, with TRBD2 matching over 8 bases. The trim removed 2 bases at V and 2 bases at J, leaving 9 bases unmatched. Per the germline V gene, CDR1 is MGHDK and CDR2 is SYGVNS. The CDR3 covers 17 residues. DNA of the CDR3: TGTGCCAGCAGTGAACCCACAGCGGGAGAAACCACAGATACGCAGTATTTT. Translating it yields CASSEPTAGETTDTQYF.

This chain joins TRBV5-1 and TRBJ2-1; 9 nucleotides match TRBD1. CDR3 length equals 15 residues. CDR1 is SGHRS and CDR2 is YFSETQ in the germline V gene. Trimming took 4 bases from V and 5 from J; bases not matched to a gene: 7. The CDR3 loop is CASSLWTGVDNEQFF. Here the CDR3 DNA reads TGCGCCAGCAGCCTGTGGACAGGGGTGGACAATGAGCAGTTCTTC.

V is TRBV12-3 or TRBV12-4 and J is TRBJ1-2; 7 bases match TRBD1. Trimming at V came to 5 bases and at J to 6 bases, leaving 6 bases not matched to a gene. CDR3 length: 13 amino acids. The chain's CDR3 is CASSRGQGHGYTF. DNA of the CDR3: TGTGCCAGCAGTAGGGGGCAGGGTCATGGCTACACCTTC.

The chain is built from TRBV28 and TRBJ2-7, with 14 bases lining up with TRBD2. V dropped 6 bases and J dropped 4; count of bases not matched to a gene: 5. The V gene's germline CDR1 is MDHEN and CDR2 SYDVKM. This CDR3 is built from 15 residues. The CDR3 region is CASSPGTSGSYEQYF. In DNA form, the CDR3 reads TGTGCCAGCAGCCCCGGGACTAGCGGGAGTTACGAGCAGTACTTC. Drawing the rest from reference TRBV28 and TRBJ2-7, the complete variable domain is DVKVTQSSRYLVKRTGEKVFLECVQDMDHENMFWYRQDPGLGLRLIYFSYDVKMKEKGDIPEGYSVSREKKERFSLILESASTNQTSMYLCASSPGTSGSYEQYFGPGTRLTVT.

CDR3 in DNA: TGTGCCAGCAGCTTTGCGGGAGGGGATACCTACGAGCAGTACTTC. Translation: CASSFAGGDTYEQYF. The chain recombines TRBV7-6 with TRBJ2-7; TRBD2 matches 9 bases. V gave up 3 bases and J gave up 2 bases; unmatched junction bases: 5. CDR3 length: 15 residues. The V gene's germline CDR1 is SGHVS and CDR2 FNYEAQ.

This clone showed up just a few times. The CDR3 loop is CASRQGVSNTGELFF. As DNA, the CDR3 is TGCGCCAGCCGCCAGGGGGTGTCGAACACCGGGGAGCTGTTTTTT. The chain joins TRBV5-1 to TRBJ2-2; 7 bases align to TRBD1. CDR3 size: 15 residues. V trimming: 7 bases; J trimming: 0 bases; junction bases outside the gene matches: 6. Germline V gene data show CDR1 as SGHRS and CDR2 as YFSETQ.

J is TRBJ2-7 and V is TRBV14, with TRBD2 as a possible D gene (5 bases). Germline lookup yields CDR1 SGHDN and CDR2 FVKESK. This CDR3 contains 15 residues. Trimming took off 0 bases at V and 4 bases at J, with 13 bases between the two ends. The chain's CDR3 is CASSQDPPRLYEQYF. CDR3 bases: TGTGCCAGCAGCCAAGATCCTCCCAGACTATACGAGCAGTACTTC.

The rearrangement uses TRBV6-6 and TRBJ1-1, with 8 bases aligning to TRBD1. The V gene's germline CDR1 is MNHNY and CDR2 SVGAGI (reference sequence). The V gene end was trimmed by 6 bases and the J gene end by 0 bases; junction bases not matched to a gene: 0. This CDR3 has 13 amino acids. CDR3 in DNA: TGTGCCAGCAGGGACAGGGTGAACACTGAAGCTTTCTTT. This gives the protein CASRDRVNTEAFF.